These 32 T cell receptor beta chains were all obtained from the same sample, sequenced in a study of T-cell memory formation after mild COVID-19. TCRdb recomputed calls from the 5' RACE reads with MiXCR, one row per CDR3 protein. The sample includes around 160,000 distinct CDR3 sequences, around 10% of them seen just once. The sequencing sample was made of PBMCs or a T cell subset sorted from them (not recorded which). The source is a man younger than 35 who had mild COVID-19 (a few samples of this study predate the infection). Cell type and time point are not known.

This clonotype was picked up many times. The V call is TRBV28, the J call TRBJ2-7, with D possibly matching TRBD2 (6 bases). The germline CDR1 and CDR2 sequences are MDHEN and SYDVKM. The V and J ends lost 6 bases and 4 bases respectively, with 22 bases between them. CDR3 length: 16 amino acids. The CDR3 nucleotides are TGTGCCAGCAGACCTTCCGGGACTTCCCTTACGTACGAGCAGTACGTC. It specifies CASRPSGTSLTYEQYV.

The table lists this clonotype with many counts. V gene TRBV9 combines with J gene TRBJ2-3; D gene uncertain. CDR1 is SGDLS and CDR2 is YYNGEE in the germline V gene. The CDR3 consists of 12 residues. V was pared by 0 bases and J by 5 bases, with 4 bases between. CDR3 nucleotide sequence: TGTGCCAGCAGCGTAGCACAAGATACGCAGTATTTT. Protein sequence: CASSVAQDTQYF.

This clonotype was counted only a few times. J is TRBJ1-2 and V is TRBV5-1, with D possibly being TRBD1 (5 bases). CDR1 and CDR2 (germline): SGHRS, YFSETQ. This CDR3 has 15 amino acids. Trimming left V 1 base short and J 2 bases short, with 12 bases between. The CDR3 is CASSLWRGINYGYTF. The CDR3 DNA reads TGCGCCAGCAGCTTGTGGCGGGGGATAAACTATGGCTACACCTTC.

The CDR3 coding sequence is TGTGCCAGCAGCTTAATGAGGGGGGGCATAGATGAGCAGTTCTTC. The encoded protein is CASSLMRGGIDEQFF. The genes are TRBV7-3 and TRBJ2-1; maybe TRBD2 (7 bases). V was pared by 1 base and J by 8 bases, with 15 bases between. The germline CDR1 and CDR2 sequences are SGHTA and FQGTGA. The CDR3 has 15 amino acids.

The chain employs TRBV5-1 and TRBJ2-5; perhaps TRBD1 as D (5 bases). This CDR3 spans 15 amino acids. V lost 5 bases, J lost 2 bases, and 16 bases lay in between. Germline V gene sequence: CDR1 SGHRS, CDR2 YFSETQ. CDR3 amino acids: CASRGSQGFQETQYF. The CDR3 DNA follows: TGCGCCAGCAGAGGCAGCCAGGGATTTCAAGAGACCCAGTACTTC. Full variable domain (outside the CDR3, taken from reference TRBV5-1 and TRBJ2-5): KAGVTQTPRYLIKTRGQQVTLSCSPISGHRSVSWYQQTPGQGLQFLFEYFSETQRNKGNFPGRFSGRQFSNSRSEMNVSTLELGDSALYLCASRGSQGFQETQYFGPGTRLLVL.

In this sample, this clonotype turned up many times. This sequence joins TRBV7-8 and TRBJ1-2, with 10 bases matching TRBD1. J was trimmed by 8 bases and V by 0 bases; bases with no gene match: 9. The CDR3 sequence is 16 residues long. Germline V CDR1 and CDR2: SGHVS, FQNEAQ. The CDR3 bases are TGTGCCAGCAGCTTAGCGAGTAGGGGGGACAGGGGAGGCTACACCTTC. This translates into CASSLASRGDRGGYTF.

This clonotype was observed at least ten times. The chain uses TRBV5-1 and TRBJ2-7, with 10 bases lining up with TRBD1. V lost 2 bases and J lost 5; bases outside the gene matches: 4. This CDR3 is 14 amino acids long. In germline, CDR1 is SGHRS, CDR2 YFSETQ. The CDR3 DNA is TGCGCCAGCAGCTTCGGACAGGGGGGCAACGAGCAGTACTTC. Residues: CASSFGQGGNEQYF.

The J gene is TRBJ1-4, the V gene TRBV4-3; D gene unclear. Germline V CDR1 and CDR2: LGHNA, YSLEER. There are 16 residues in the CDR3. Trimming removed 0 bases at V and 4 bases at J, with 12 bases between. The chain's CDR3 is CASSQELRGRNEKLFF. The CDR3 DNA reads TGCGCCAGCAGCCAAGAATTGAGAGGCCGTAATGAAAAACTGTTTTTT.

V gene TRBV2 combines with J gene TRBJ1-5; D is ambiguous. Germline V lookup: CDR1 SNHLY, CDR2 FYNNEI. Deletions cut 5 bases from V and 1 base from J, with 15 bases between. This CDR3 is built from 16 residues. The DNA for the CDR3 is TGTGCCAGCAGTTCAAGAGCCTCGGAGAGCAATCAGCCCCAGCATTTT. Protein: CASSSRASESNQPQHF.

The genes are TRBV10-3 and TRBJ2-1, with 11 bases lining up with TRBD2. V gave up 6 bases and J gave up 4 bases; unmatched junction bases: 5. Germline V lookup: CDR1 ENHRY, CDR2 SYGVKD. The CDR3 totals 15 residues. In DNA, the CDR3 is TGTGCCATCAGCGCCGGGACTAGCGGTTACAATGAGCAGTTCTTC. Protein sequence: CAISAGTSGYNEQFF.

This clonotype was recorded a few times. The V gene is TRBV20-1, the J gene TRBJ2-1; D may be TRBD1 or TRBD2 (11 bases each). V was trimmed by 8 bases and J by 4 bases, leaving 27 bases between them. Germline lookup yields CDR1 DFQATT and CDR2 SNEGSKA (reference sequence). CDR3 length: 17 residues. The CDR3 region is CSSWDRGGLAAYNEQFF. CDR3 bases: TGCAGTAGTTGGGACAGGGGGGGACTAGCGGCTTACAATGAGCAGTTCTTC.

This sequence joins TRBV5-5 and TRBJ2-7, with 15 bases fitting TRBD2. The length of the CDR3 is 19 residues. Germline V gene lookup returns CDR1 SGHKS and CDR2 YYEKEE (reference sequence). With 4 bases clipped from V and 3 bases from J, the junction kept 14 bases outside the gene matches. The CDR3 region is CASSELSGLAGGSRYEQYF. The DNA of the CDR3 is TGTGCCAGCAGCGAGTTATCGGGACTAGCGGGGGGCTCCCGCTACGAGCAGTACTTC.

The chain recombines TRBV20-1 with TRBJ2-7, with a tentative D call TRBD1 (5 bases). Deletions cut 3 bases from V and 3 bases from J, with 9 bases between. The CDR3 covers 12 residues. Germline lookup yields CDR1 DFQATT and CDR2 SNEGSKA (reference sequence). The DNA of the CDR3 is TGCAGTGCTAGCACAGGCAGCTACGAGCAGTACTTC. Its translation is CSASTGSYEQYF.

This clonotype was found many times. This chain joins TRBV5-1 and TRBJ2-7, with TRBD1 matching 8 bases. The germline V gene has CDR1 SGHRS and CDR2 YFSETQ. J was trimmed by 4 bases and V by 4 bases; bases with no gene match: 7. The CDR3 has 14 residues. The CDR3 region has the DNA TGCGCCAGCAGCCAGGACAGGGTGGGGTACGAGCAGTACTTC. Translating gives CASSQDRVGYEQYF.

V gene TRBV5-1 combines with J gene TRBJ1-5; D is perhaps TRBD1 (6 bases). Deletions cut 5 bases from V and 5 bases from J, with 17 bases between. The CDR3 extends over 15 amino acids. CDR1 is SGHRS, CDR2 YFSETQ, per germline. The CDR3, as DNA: TGCGCCAGCAGTCCAACCGGGACACTTCATCAGCCCCAGCATTTT. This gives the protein CASSPTGTLHQPQHF.

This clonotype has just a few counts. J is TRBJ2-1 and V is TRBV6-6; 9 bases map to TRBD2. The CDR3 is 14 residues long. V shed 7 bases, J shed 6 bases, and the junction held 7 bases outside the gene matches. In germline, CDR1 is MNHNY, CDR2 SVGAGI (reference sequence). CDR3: CASTGAGGRNEQFF. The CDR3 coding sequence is TGTGCCAGCACGGGGGCGGGGGGGCGCAATGAGCAGTTCTTC.

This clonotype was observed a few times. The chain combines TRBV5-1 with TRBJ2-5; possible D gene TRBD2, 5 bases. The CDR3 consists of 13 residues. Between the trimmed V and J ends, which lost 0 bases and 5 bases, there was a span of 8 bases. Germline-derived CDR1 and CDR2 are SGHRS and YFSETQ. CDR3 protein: CASSLDSGETQYF. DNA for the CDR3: TGCGCCAGCAGCTTGGATTCGGGGGAGACCCAGTACTTC.

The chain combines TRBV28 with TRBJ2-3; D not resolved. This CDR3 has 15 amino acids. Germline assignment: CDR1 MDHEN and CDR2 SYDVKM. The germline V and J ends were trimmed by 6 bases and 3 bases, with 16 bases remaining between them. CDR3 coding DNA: TGTGCCAGCAGATCCGGGCCTCTACTTACAGATACGCAGTATTTT. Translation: CASRSGPLLTDTQYF.

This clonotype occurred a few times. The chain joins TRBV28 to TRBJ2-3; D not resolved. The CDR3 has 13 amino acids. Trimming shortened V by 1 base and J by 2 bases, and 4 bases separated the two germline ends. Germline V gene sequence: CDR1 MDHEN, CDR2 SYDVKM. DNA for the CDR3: TGTGCCAGCAGTTTATACGCCACAGATACGCAGTATTTT. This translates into CASSLYATDTQYF.

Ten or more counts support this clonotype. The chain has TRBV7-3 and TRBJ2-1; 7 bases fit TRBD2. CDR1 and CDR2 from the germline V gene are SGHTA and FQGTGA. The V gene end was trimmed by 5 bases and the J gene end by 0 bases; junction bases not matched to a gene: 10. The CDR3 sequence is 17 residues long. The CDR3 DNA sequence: TGTGCCAGCAGCCCACACCAAGCGGGGCCCTCCTACAATGAGCAGTTCTTC. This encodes CASSPHQAGPSYNEQFF.

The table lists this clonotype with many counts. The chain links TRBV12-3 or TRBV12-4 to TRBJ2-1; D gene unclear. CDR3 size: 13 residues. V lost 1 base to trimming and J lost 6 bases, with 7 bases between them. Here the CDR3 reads CASSLGSVNEQFF. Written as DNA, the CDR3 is TGTGCCAGCAGTTTAGGCTCGGTCAATGAGCAGTTCTTC.

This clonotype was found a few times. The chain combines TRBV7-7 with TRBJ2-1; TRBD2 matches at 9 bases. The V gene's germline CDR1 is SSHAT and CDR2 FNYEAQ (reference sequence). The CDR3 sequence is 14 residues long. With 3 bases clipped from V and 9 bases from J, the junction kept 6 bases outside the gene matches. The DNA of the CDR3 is TGTGCCAGCAGCTTGGATCTAGCGGGGAGTGAGCAGTTCTTC. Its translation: CASSLDLAGSEQFF.

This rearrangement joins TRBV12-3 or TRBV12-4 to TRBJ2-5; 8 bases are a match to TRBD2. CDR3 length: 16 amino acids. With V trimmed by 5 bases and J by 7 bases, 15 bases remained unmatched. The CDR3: CASSPRGLGAEGTQYF. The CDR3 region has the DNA TGTGCCAGCAGTCCGCGGGGACTAGGGGCTGAGGGGACCCAGTACTTC.

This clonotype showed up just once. CDR3 region: CASTPGGQPPYEQYF. The CDR3 bases are TGTGCCAGCACCCCCGGGGGACAGCCGCCCTACGAGCAGTACTTC. The chain combines TRBV6-2 or TRBV6-3 with TRBJ2-7; possible D gene TRBD1, 7 bases. The V and J ends lost 7 bases and 2 bases respectively, with 18 bases between them. The CDR3 spans 15 residues. Germline-derived CDR1 and CDR2 are MNHEY and SVGEGT.

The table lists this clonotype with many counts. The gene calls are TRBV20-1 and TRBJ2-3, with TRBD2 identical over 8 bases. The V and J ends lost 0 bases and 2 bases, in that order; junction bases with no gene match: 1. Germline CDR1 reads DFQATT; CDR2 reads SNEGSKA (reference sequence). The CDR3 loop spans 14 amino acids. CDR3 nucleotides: TGCAGTGCTAGAGATAGCGGGGTCACAGATACGCAGTATTTT. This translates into CSARDSGVTDTQYF.

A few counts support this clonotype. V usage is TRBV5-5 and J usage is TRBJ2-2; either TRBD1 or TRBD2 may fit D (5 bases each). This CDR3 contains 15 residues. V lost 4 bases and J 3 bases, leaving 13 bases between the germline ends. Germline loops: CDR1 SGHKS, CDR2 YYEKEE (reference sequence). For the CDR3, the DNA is TGTGCCAGCAGCCGGGGACCCGGGGACACCGGGGAGCTGTTTTTT. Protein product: CASSRGPGDTGELFF.

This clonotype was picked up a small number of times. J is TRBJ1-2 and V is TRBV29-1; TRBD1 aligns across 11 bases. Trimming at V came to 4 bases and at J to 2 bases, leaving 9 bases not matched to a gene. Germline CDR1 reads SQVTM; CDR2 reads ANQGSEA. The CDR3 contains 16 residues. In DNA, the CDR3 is TGCAGCGTTGTTGGGGGACAGGGGGTGGAGAACTATGGCTACACCTTC. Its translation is CSVVGGQGVENYGYTF.

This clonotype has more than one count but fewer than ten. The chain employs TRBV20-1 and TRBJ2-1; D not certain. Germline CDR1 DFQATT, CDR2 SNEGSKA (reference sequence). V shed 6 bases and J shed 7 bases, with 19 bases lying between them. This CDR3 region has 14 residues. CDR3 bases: TGCAGTGCCCCCGCCCTAGGAATTGGGAATGAGCAGTTCTTC. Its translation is CSAPALGIGNEQFF.

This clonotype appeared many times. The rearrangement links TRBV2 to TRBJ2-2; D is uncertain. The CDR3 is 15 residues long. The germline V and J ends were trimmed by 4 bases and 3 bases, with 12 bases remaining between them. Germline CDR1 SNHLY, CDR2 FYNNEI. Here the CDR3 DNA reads TGTGCCAGCAGTGGGGTACAACCGGACACCGGGGAGCTGTTTTTT. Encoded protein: CASSGVQPDTGELFF.

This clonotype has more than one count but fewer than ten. The CDR3 nucleotides are TGTGCCAGCAGCCAAGATACAGGGGGGAACACTGAAGCTTTCTTT. Amino acid sequence: CASSQDTGGNTEAFF. J is TRBJ1-1 and V is TRBV4-2; 8 nucleotides match TRBD1. The trim removed 0 bases at V and 1 base at J, leaving 1 base unmatched. The CDR3 extends over 15 amino acids. Germline loops: CDR1 LGHNA, CDR2 YNFKEQ.

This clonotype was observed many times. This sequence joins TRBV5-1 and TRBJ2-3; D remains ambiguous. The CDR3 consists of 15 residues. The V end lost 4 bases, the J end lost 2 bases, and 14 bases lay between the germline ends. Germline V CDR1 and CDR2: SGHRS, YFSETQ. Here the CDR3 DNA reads TGCGCCAGCAGCCAAGAACAGACATACACAGATACGCAGTATTTT. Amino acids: CASSQEQTYTDTQYF.

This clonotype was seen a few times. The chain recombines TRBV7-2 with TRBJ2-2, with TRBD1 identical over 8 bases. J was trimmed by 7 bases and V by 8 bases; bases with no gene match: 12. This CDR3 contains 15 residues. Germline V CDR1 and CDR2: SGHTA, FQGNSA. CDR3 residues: CASSVSAGGGGELFF. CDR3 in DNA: TGTGCCAGCTCTGTCTCGGCAGGGGGCGGCGGGGAGCTGTTTTTT.